This TCR beta chain originates from a study of OX40 agonist ivuxolimab in advanced cancers. V lost 4 bases to trimming and J lost 5 bases; unmatched junction nucleotides: 0. The CDR3 contains 14 residues. Germline V lookup: CDR1 KGHSH, CDR2 LQKENI. Repertoires were generated with immunoSEQ multiplex PCR, while TCRdb's copy carries only in-frame clones and drops some. The sample includes about 90,000 clones, about 90% of them seen just once. The material sequenced was CD4+ or CD8+ T cells sorted from blood, taken in a trial of the OX40 agonist ivuxolimab. V usage is TRBV18 and J usage is TRBJ1-4, with TRBD1 matching 11 bases. This receptor was obtained from an adult with an advanced solid tumor such as melanoma, head and neck, liver or kidney cancer. The CDR3 DNA reads as TGTGCCAGCTCACGGGACAGGGGGAATGAAAAACTGTTTTTT. As protein: CASSRDRGNEKLFF. Based on the CDR3 plus reference TRBV18 and TRBJ1-4, the full variable domain is NAGVMQNPRHLVRRRGQEARLRCSPMKGHSHVYWYRQLPEEGLKFMVYLQKENIIDESGMPKERFSAEFPKEGPSILRIQQVVRGDSAAYFCASSRDRGNEKLFFGSGTQLSVL.